Listed below are T cell receptor beta chains from one sample, sequenced in a study of T cell repertoires in cytomegalovirus infection. TCRdb independently ran MiXCR on the reads; one entry per CDR3 protein. Of some 150,000 distinct CDR3 sequences in the sample, under 8% were seen once. The sequencing input was PBMCs. These receptors came from a human donor in good health (CMV status not recorded). Some clones in this sample may be carry-over from other donors' samples. CDR3s include the opening cysteine and the closing phenylalanine or tryptophan. The D gene is left open where the match is weak. Only some rows state a clone size, as once, few, many or a class for expanded clones.

V	size	J	D	CDR3	DNA
TRBV6-1	many	TRBJ1-5	NA	CASSEWEVSNQPQHF	TGTGCCAGCAGTGAATGGGAGGTTAGCAATCAGCCCCAGCATTTT
TRBV7-2	many	TRBJ2-3	TRBD2	CASSLEAGGFSDTQYF	TGTGCCAGCAGCTTAGAGGCGGGGGGGTTTTCGGATACGCAGTATTTT
TRBV4-2	many	TRBJ1-6	NA	CASSQQPGQSNSPLHF	TGTGCCAGCAGCCAACAACCCGGGCAGAGTAATTCACCCCTCCACTTT
TRBV7-8	many	TRBJ2-7	TRBD1	CASSPGGQGSYEQYF	TGTGCCAGCAGCCCCGGTGGACAGGGTTCCTACGAGCAGTACTTC
TRBV5-4	many	TRBJ2-1	TRBD1	CASSLEVQGPYNEQFF	TGTGCCAGCAGCTTGGAAGTACAGGGGCCCTACAATGAGCAGTTCTTC
TRBV6-1	many	TRBJ1-5	TRBD1	CASRGTATSNSQPQHF	TGTGCCAGCCGCGGGACAGCCACTTCCAACAGTCAGCCCCAGCATTTT
TRBV7-2	many	TRBJ2-2	TRBD2	CASSAYGGDTGELFF	TGTGCCAGCAGCGCCTACGGGGGGGACACCGGGGAGCTGTTTTTT
TRBV7-3	many	TRBJ2-2	NA	CASSLKPSANTGELFF	TGTGCCAGCAGCTTAAAGCCTAGCGCGAACACCGGGGAGCTGTTTTTT
TRBV6-5	NA	TRBJ1-3	TRBD1	CASSRQGGDTIYF	TGTGCCAGCAGTCGACAGGGAGGCGACACCATATATTTT
TRBV12-3/TRBV12-4	many	TRBJ2-1	TRBD1	CASRPRLERTGTNEQFF	TGTGCCAGCAGGCCCCGCCTGGAGCGGACAGGTACAAATGAGCAGTTCTTC
TRBV2	NA	TRBJ1-2	TRBD1	CASRAVGDREKNYGYTF	TGTGCCAGCAGGGCCGTGGGGGACAGGGAGAAAAACTATGGCTACACCTTC
TRBV7-2	many	TRBJ2-3	NA	CASSPEWGQDTQYF	TGTGCCAGCAGCCCCGAGTGGGGCCAGGATACGCAGTATTTT
TRBV5-4	many	TRBJ2-2	TRBD2	CASSLGLASGGNTGELFF	TGTGCCAGCAGCTTGGGTCTAGCTAGCGGGGGGAACACCGGGGAGCTGTTTTTT
TRBV28	NA	TRBJ2-7	TRBD2	CASSLGTSGGPRNEQYF	TGTGCCAGCAGTCTCGGGACTAGCGGGGGCCCCCGGAACGAGCAGTACTTC
TRBV11-2	many	TRBJ1-2	NA	CATSRTPNYGYTF	TGTGCTACCTCCCGGACACCCAACTATGGCTACACCTTC
TRBV12-3/TRBV12-4	once	TRBJ2-5	TRBD2	CASRGTSGGEFQETQYF	TGTGCCAGCAGAGGGACTAGCGGGGGGGAATTTCAAGAGACCCAGTACTTC
TRBV20-1	many	TRBJ2-5	TRBD1	CSARQGAAEGAQYF	TGCAGTGCCCGACAGGGGGCGGCCGAGGGGGCCCAGTACTTC
TRBV9	NA	TRBJ1-1	NA	CASSFTGLNTEAFF	TGTGCCAGCAGCTTTACAGGGTTGAACACTGAAGCTTTCTTT
TRBV7-2	many	TRBJ1-5	TRBD1	CASSSETGASNQPQHF	TGTGCCAGCAGCTCAGAGACAGGGGCGAGCAATCAGCCCCAGCATTTT
TRBV7-8	many	TRBJ2-5	NA	CASSLEVETQYF	TGTGCCAGCAGCTTAGAGGTCGAGACCCAGTACTTC
TRBV15	few	TRBJ1-6	NA	CATSRDKRGGGPLHF	TGTGCCACCAGCAGAGATAAGAGAGGCGGGGGTCCCCTCCACTTT
TRBV7-2	many	TRBJ2-3	TRBD2	CASSFGLAGPTDTQYF	TGTGCCAGCAGCTTTGGTCTAGCGGGGCCCACAGATACGCAGTATTTT
TRBV2	many	TRBJ2-3	NA	CASSRLVGTDTQYF	TGTGCCAGCAGTCGACTAGTTGGCACAGATACGCAGTATTTT
TRBV7-2	many	TRBJ2-5	TRBD1	CASSAGAGGRETQYF	TGTGCCAGCAGCGCCGGGGCAGGGGGCCGGGAGACCCAGTACTTC
TRBV7-2	many	TRBJ1-3	NA	CASSLRHPSSGNTIYF	TGTGCCAGCAGCCTTAGACACCCGAGCTCTGGAAACACCATATATTTT
TRBV12-3/TRBV12-4	NA	TRBJ1-1	TRBD1	CASSLKRGRGSTEAFF	TGTGCCAGCAGTTTAAAGCGGGGCAGGGGGAGCACTGAAGCTTTCTTT
TRBV7-8	many	TRBJ2-7	NA	CASSFGDPSYEQYF	TGTGCCAGCAGCTTCGGGGACCCCTCCTACGAGCAGTACTTC
TRBV5-1	NA	TRBJ1-5	TRBD1	CASSHGTDNQPQHF	TGCGCCAGCAGCCACGGGACAGACAATCAGCCCCAGCATTTT
TRBV19	many	TRBJ2-3	TRBD2	CASSIPSGGRTDTQYF	TGTGCCAGTAGTATCCCTAGCGGGGGCCGCACAGATACGCAGTATTTT
TRBV6-6	NA	TRBJ2-1	NA	CASSREEQFF	TGTGCCAGCAGCAGGGAGGAGCAGTTCTTC
TRBV20-1	NA	TRBJ2-5	TRBD1	CSARAHRGLGETQYF	TGCAGTGCTAGAGCCCACAGGGGTCTAGGAGAGACCCAGTACTTC
TRBV4-2	NA	TRBJ1-6	NA	CASSQDASRNSPLHF	TGTGCCAGCAGCCAAGACGCCAGCCGTAATTCACCCCTCCACTTT
TRBV27	few	TRBJ2-5	NA	CATGTLHVGTQYF	TGTGCCACCGGGACGCTCCACGTTGGGACCCAGTACTTC